The TCR beta chain under discussion was sequenced for a study of blood T cell repertoires in COVID-19. Study information: Acute-phase and convalescent COVID-19 samples originated in the United States, Italy and Spain. Sources were T cells, B-cell-depleted T cells, or PBMCs; the material itself was cDNA or gDNA.

Trimming removed 2 bases from V and 10 bases from J; junction bases left unmatched: 7. From germline, CDR1 is SGHDT and CDR2 YYEEEE. The CDR3 totals 13 residues. Under the authors' procedure: Reference gene primer amplification yielded estimated nucleated cell counts. TCRdb's copy holds only in-frame clones and misses some; the assay was immunoSEQ multiplex PCR. Clonal size and the V and J genes are those of that table, whereas D and trimming came from the DNA. The sample comprises fewer than 85,000 clones, about 87% of which are singletons, and 8.5% to 9.5% rests with the top ten. The chain uses TRBV5-6 and TRBJ1-2, with TRBD1 matching over 8 bases. The sequenced sample consisted of peripheral blood. This TCR was sampled from a human donor in a cohort sampled during active COVID-19. CDR3 sequence reads: CASSLGDRMVYTF. The CDR3 bases are TGTGCCAGCAGCTTAGGGGACAGGATGGTCTACACCTTC.